This TCR beta chain was documented in a study of identical twins. Each CDR3 protein is one row after TCRdb ran MiXCR on the 5' RACE reads. Of 250,000 or so distinct CDR3 sequences in the sample, around 6.6% were seen once. With respect to this clonotype: The antigen is undetermined.

Study-wide results and limits: Memory repertoires showed no such pattern, whereas abundant cord blood beta clonotypes carried fewer insertions.

Separately, the same data were catalogued under a study of yellow fever vaccine responses in identical twins.

This clonotype originated in a woman younger than 35 in good health. Material: memory (CD45RO+) T cells sorted from blood.

The CDR3 nucleotides read TGCGCCAGCAGCCTCTCAACGGGACAGGGGCCTGGGGCCAACGTCCTGACTTTC. This encodes CASSLSTGQGPGANVLTF. The rearrangement links TRBV5-1 to TRBJ2-6, with 10 nucleotides matching TRBD1. The CDR3 spans 18 residues. CDR1 and CDR2 (germline): SGHRS, YFSETQ. After removal of 4 bases from V and 2 bases from J, the junction contained 9 bases not matched to a gene.